This T cell receptor beta chain was recorded in a study of cytomegalovirus exposure and HLA in healthy donors. Study at large: The approximately 120 validation repertoires were produced on the same platform as the 500 to 800 repertoires of the first cohort. This was reported in a later analysis. Notes on the study in general: It was around 160 TCR beta chains that were listed as cytomegalovirus-associated. Many donors carried some public TCRs, although rarity characterized most TCR sequences.

The donors were in the roughly 120-subject validation cohort; that cohort was separate from the 666-subject first cohort. CDR1 is MDHEN, CDR2 SYDVKM, per germline. CDR3 size: 12 residues. V dropped 6 bases and J dropped 9 bases, with 13 bases sitting between them. The repertoire was sequenced with immunoSEQ multiplex PCR; TCRdb's copy has only in-frame clones and lacks some. The data hold 330,000 or so clones, with 86% observed a single time. This clone was found once. The antigen is unknown. The rearrangement joins TRBV28 to TRBJ2-3; maybe TRBD1 (6 bases). Sequencing input: PBMCs. This sequence originates from a woman under 30 in good health and CMV-seronegative. The CDR3 region is CASSTQGMTQYF. Here the CDR3 DNA reads TGTGCCAGCAGCACGCAGGGGATGACGCAGTATTTT. The complete variable domain, with remaining parts taken from reference TRBV28 and TRBJ2-3, reads DVKVTQSSRYLVKRTGEKVFLECVQDMDHENMFWYRQDPGLGLRLIYFSYDVKMKEKGDIPEGYSVSREKKERFSLILESASTNQTSMYLCASSTQGMTQYFGPGTRLTVL.